The T cell receptor beta chain under discussion was sequenced for a study of cytomegalovirus exposure and HLA in healthy donors (dated by TCRdb to about 2017). Concerning the study at large: According to a later analysis, one platform produced both the 120 validation repertoires and the roughly 660 repertoires of the first cohort. The study aimed to test whether signatures of past pathogen exposure could be identified by cataloging public T cell receptors. Along with the roughly 700-subject first cohort, a separate validation cohort of over a hundred different subjects was used. To predict cytomegalovirus infection status, the study brought together high-throughput TCR immunosequencing, statistical association of individual TCRs with disease status, and machine learning. What the research found in general, with its limitations: Three of the identified cytomegalovirus-associated TCR beta chains were confirmed in vitro to be specific for cytomegalovirus antigens. A total of around 150 TCR beta chains were listed by the study as associated with cytomegalovirus. While some public TCRs were present in many individuals, most TCR sequences turned up only very rarely across donors. A later analysis had no HLA typing for the validation cohort, so co-occurrence there was scored across all 120 or so repertoires. The classifier was reported to diagnose cytomegalovirus status with high specificity and sensitivity in both the original cohort and the validation cohort. Subsequent analysis determined that TCRs grouped into clusters in the first cohort also showed a tendency toward co-occurrence across the 120 or so validation repertoires, and roughly 95% of cluster scores exceeded 0. The authors suggested that the approach could potentially be extended to other disease states and immunological phenotypes.

V is shortened by 11 bases, J by 6 bases, and the region joining them spans 21 bases. CDR1 and CDR2 are read off the germline V gene (reference sequence) as MNHNY and SVGAGI. The CDR3 spans 14 residues, from the cysteine through the phenylalanine. The entry retains the CDR3 DNA only, 42 bases that are in frame from base 1. With respect to this clone: The specificity of this receptor is unknown. No quality values exist for individual bases; no much larger clone is one base distant.

Library method: the immunoSEQ multiplex PCR assay. The study's own analysis went as follows. A statistical classification framework was developed to diagnose cytomegalovirus status using the catalog of TCR beta chain sequences. TCRdb holds this immuneACCESS table with in-frame rearrangements only. Some clones are missing; in checked studies, unresolved V genes explain under half, and the rest has no known cause. V and J calls and clone size follow that table, whereas D and trimming were derived from the DNA. In this sample the table shows about 58,000 clones, 90% of which occur a single time. The ten top clones hold more than 0.85% of the sample. The donors were included in the validation cohort of over a hundred subjects, a group kept apart from the roughly 690-subject first cohort.

The sequenced sample consisted of PBMCs. The chain employs TRBV6-6 and TRBJ2-3; the D gene is possibly TRBD2, with 5 bases matching. This sequence originates from a man aged 18 to 29 in good health and CMV-seronegative. The CDR3 region reads CAASGVKVADTQYF. The DNA sequence is TGTGCCGCCAGCGGCGTCAAAGTTGCGGATACGCAGTATTTT.